Listed below are T cell receptor beta chains from one sample, sequenced in a study of beta chain features in type 1 diabetes. Generated by immunoSEQ multiplex PCR, the TCRdb table keeps only in-frame clones and is missing some. The data hold about 150,000 clones, with about 10% observed a single time. Sequenced input: central memory CD4+ T cells from blood. These receptors originate from a woman between 25 and 40 years old with type 1 diabetes. The CDR3 runs from the conserved cysteine through the conserved F or W. Expanded clones are given a class, and other clones once, few, many or no size at all.

J: TRBJ2-7; V: TRBV5-6; size: -; CDR3: CASSWGQSISYEQYF
J: TRBJ1-5; V: TRBV6-5; size: few; CDR3: CASSAPGGNQPQHF
J: TRBJ1-3; V: TRBV13; size: few; CDR3: CASSLDTGPGNTIYF
J: TRBJ1-2; V: TRBV11-3; size: few; CDR3: CASSPGGRPGYTF
J: TRBJ1-5; V: TRBV6-5; size: -; CDR3: CASSNSGDQPQHF
J: TRBJ2-2; V: TRBV29-1; size: -; CDR3: CSVGQGTNTGELFF
J: TRBJ2-7; V: TRBV2; size: few; CDR3: CASRDALAEQYF
J: TRBJ2-2; V: TRBV5-1; size: -; CDR3: CASSLGQGAFGELFF
J: TRBJ2-3; V: TRBV28; size: -; CDR3: CASSLLGTSGSDTQYF
J: TRBJ1-2; V: TRBV7-8; size: few; CDR3: CASSRRGHYGYTF
J: TRBJ2-1; V: TRBV14; size: -; CDR3: CASSQAGARYNEQFF
J: TRBJ2-1; V: TRBV20-1; size: few; CDR3: CSAVAVNEQFF
J: TRBJ2-7; V: TRBV30; size: few; CDR3: CAWRGLRTSGTPYEQYF
J: TRBJ2-7; V: TRBV7-6; size: -; CDR3: CASSSTYDGDEQYF
J: TRBJ2-1; V: TRBV14; size: -; CDR3: CASSRSSGYNEQFF
J: TRBJ2-5; V: TRBV14; size: -; CDR3: CASSHLSERQAGETQYF
J: TRBJ1-3; V: TRBV29-1; size: -; CDR3: CSAGAGHSGNTIYF
J: TRBJ2-2; V: TRBV19; size: -; CDR3: CASSRTSGNTGELFF
J: TRBJ2-4; V: TRBV25-1; size: -; CDR3: CASSDQVNPGNIQYF
J: TRBJ1-2; V: TRBV2; size: -; CDR3: CASKGQGHYGYTF
J: TRBJ1-1; V: TRBV30; size: -; CDR3: CAWTHEYGAFF
J: TRBJ2-7; V: TRBV11-2; size: -; CDR3: CASSPRTSGHYEQYF
J: TRBJ1-1; V: TRBV12-5; size: -; CDR3: CASGLEGRTTEAFF
J: TRBJ2-7; V: TRBV28; size: few; CDR3: CASSLQSHLLYEQYF
J: TRBJ1-1; V: TRBV30; size: -; CDR3: CAWNPSERTGLGEAFF
J: TRBJ1-5; V: TRBV9; size: -; CDR3: CASSVDDRGINQPQHF
J: TRBJ2-7; V: TRBV27; size: few; CDR3: CASSLGRTGWAYEQYF
J: TRBJ1-2; V: TRBV5-1; size: few; CDR3: CASSLVGAGGYTF
J: TRBJ2-5; V: TRBV2; size: few; CDR3: CASASGSGETQYF
J: TRBJ1-1; V: TRBV7-2; size: few; CDR3: CASSLGIRQPEAFF
J: TRBJ1-5; V: TRBV9; size: few; CDR3: CASSVGTGDQPQHF
J: TRBJ2-5; V: TRBV4-2; size: few; CDR3: CASSQRQGREETQYF
J: TRBJ2-1; V: TRBV29-1; size: -; CDR3: CSVEAGSGATYNEQFF
J: TRBJ1-5; V: TRBV6-5; size: -; CDR3: CASNREGQPQHF
J: TRBJ2-1; V: TRBV28; size: few; CDR3: CASSLTGAYNEQFF
J: TRBJ2-3; V: TRBV29-1; size: -; CDR3: CSGRDRDTDTQYF
J: TRBJ1-5; V: TRBV18; size: -; CDR3: CASSPSKQGQPQHF
J: TRBJ2-3; V: TRBV10-3; size: few; CDR3: CATTRLAGGKDTQYF
J: TRBJ2-3; V: TRBV7-9; size: few; CDR3: CASSLGTLAGESDTQYF
J: TRBJ2-3; V: TRBV11-2; size: few; CDR3: CASSQRLAGSTDTQYF
J: TRBJ1-2; V: TRBV29-1; size: -; CDR3: CSVEAPGGDYGYTF
J: TRBJ1-1; V: TRBV19; size: -; CDR3: CASSIEQNTEAFF
J: TRBJ1-2; V: TRBV21-1; size: few; CDR3: CASSSKWGQGPYGYTF
J: TRBJ2-7; V: TRBV5-1; size: -; CDR3: CASSTKQGSSYEQYF
J: TRBJ2-5; V: TRBV21-1; size: few; CDR3: CASSRDRGQETQYF
J: TRBJ1-2; V: TRBV5-1; size: -; CDR3: CASSPRPGKDGYTF
J: TRBJ2-5; V: TRBV5-4; size: few; CDR3: CASSQTGQGATGETQYF
J: TRBJ1-2; V: TRBV10-3; size: -; CDR3: CAISEGGEGYTF